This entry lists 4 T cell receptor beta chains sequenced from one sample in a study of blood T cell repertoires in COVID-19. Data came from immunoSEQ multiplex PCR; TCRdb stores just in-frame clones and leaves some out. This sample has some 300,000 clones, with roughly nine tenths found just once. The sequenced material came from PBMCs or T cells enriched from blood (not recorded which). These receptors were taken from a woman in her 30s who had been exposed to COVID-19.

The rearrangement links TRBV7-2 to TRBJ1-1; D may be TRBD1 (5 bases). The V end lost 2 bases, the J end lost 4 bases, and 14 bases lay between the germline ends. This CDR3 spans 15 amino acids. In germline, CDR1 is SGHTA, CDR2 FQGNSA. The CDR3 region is CASSLLGREATEAFF. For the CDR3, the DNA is TGTGCCAGCAGCTTATTGGGCAGGGAGGCCACTGAAGCTTTCTTT.

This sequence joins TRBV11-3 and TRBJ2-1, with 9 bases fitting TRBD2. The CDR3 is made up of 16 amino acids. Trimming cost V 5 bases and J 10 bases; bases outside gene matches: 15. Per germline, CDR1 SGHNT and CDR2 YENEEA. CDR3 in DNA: TGTGCCAGCAGCCCCAGGAGTAGCGGGGGACCTGGCGAGCAGTTCTTC. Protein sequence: CASSPRSSGGPGEQFF. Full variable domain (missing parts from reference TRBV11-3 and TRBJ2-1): EAGVVQSPRYKIIEKKQPVAFWCNPISGHNTLYWYLQNLGQGPELLIRYENEEAVDDSQLPKDRFSAERLKGVDSTLKIQPAELGDSAVYLCASSPRSSGGPGEQFFGPGTRLTVL.

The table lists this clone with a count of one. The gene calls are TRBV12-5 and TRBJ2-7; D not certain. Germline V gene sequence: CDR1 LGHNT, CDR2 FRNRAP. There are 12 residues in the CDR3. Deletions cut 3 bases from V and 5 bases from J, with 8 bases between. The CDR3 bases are TGTGCTAGTGGTTTCCTTAATGACGAGCAGTACTTC. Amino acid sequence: CASGFLNDEQYF.

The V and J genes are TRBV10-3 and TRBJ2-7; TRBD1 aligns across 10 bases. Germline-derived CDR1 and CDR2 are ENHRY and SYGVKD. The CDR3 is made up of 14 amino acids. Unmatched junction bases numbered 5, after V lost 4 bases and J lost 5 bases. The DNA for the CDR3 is TGTGCCATCAGTGGGACAGGGGGTTTTGACGAGCAGTACTTC. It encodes CAISGTGGFDEQYF.